This TCR beta chain was retrieved from a study of blood T cell repertoires in COVID-19. In the original analysis: Counts of nucleated cells, estimated from reference gene primer amplification, were obtained. Produced via immunoSEQ multiplex PCR; TCRdb's table is partial and in-frame only. That table gives V, J and clone size, and the DNA gave D and trimming. The top ten hold about 10% of the sample, which has about 130,000 clones, approximately 78% seen once. Germline V gene data show CDR1 as KGHDR and CDR2 as SFDVKD. The ends lost 5 bases at V and 7 bases at J; junction bases unmatched: 12. The CDR3 covers 16 residues.

The chain links TRBV24-1 to TRBJ1-4, with TRBD1 matching 7 bases. This clonotype was obtained from a man aged 55 to 70 who had recovered from COVID-19. The sample taken for sequencing was peripheral blood. CDR3 loop: CATSGTGEGGGEKLFF. CDR3 in DNA: TGTGCCACCAGTGGGACAGGAGAGGGGGGTGGTGAAAAACTGTTTTTT.